Listed below are T cell receptor beta chains from one sample, sequenced in a study of vaccination and CD4 T cells after COVID-19. Their antigens remain unidentified. TCRdb re-derived calls from the PCR reads in MiXCR, one entry per CDR3 protein. Counted here are about 14,000 distinct CDR3 sequences, roughly 57% occurring once; the ten biggest clones make up 7.4%. The sequenced sample consisted of CD4+ T cells from blood, cultured in vitro. The receptors derive from a human donor who had recovered from COVID-19. CDR3s include the opening cysteine and the closing phenylalanine or tryptophan. The D gene is left open where the match is weak. Clone size is stated in some rows and not others, as once, few, many or a class when expanded.

DNA	CDR3	size	V	J	D
TGCGCCAGCAGCTTGAATCAGGGGGAGACCCAGTACTTT	CASSLNQGETQYF	-	TRBV5-1	TRBJ2-5	TRBD1
TGTGCCAGTTCCCGCGGGAGCGCTCAAGAGACCCAGTACTTC	CASSRGSAQETQYF	-	TRBV19	TRBJ2-5	TRBD2
TGCAGTGCGCCGCCACCAGGGGGCGCGTGGTATGGCTACACCTTC	CSAPPPGGAWYGYTF	once	TRBV20-1	TRBJ1-2	TRBD1
TGCAGTGCAACCGGGACGGGGATTGAAAAACTGTTTTTT	CSATGTGIEKLFF	-	TRBV20-1	TRBJ1-4	-
TGTGCCAGCAGTCCCGCCCGGGGCAGGGGGTCTGTTCAGCCCCAGCATTTT	CASSPARGRGSVQPQHF	few	TRBV6-1	TRBJ1-5	TRBD1
TGTGCCAGCAGTTATACTCTAGCGGGAGGGAACTACGAGCAGTACTTC	CASSYTLAGGNYEQYF	-	TRBV6-2/TRBV6-3	TRBJ2-7	TRBD2
TGTGCCATCAATACGGGGGCAAACACTGAAGCTTTCTTT	CAINTGANTEAFF	-	TRBV10-3	TRBJ1-1	-
TGTGCCAGTAGTATACAGGACAGGCGGAACACTGAAGCTTTCTTT	CASSIQDRRNTEAFF	-	TRBV19	TRBJ1-1	TRBD1
TGCAATGCGAGGACAGGGGGCGATGGAAACACCATATATTTT	CNARTGGDGNTIYF	once	TRBV20-1	TRBJ1-3	TRBD1
TGCAGTGCTAGTATGCGCGGGAGGAGGGGGATCTACGAGCAGTACTTC	CSASMRGRRGIYEQYF	few	TRBV20-1	TRBJ2-7	TRBD2
TGTGCCAGCCGTCCTCAACCTACAGGGGGGGACGGCTACACCTTC	CASRPQPTGGDGYTF	-	TRBV19	TRBJ1-2	TRBD1
TGCAGTGCTGAAGAACCGGGGTATAATTCACCCCTCCACTTT	CSAEEPGYNSPLHF	-	TRBV20-1	TRBJ1-6	-
TGTGCCAGCAGCTTGGGCTCGTGGGAACTTGAAGCTTTCTTT	CASSLGSWELEAFF	-	TRBV7-8	TRBJ1-1	-
TGTGCCAGCAGCTTAGGGACAGGGGCTCCTCAAGAGACCCAGTACTTC	CASSLGTGAPQETQYF	-	TRBV11-2	TRBJ2-5	TRBD1
TGTGCCAGCAGCCAGCGGGTCACAGAAGAGACCCAGTACTTC	CASSQRVTEETQYF	-	TRBV11-2	TRBJ2-5	-
TGTGCCACCAGTGATCCCGATTACAGGGGTCAAAGCACAGATACGCAGTATTTT	CATSDPDYRGQSTDTQYF	few	TRBV24-1	TRBJ2-3	TRBD1
TGTGCCAGCAGCCCTGCCCAGGGCCTTAGCTACACCTTC	CASSPAQGLSYTF	-	TRBV7-2	TRBJ1-2	-
TGTGCCAGCAGTTACGCTGGACAGGGCGACTATGGCTACACCTTC	CASSYAGQGDYGYTF	few	TRBV6-5	TRBJ1-2	TRBD1
TGTGCCAGCAGCTTGACTATCTCTGGAAACACCATATATTTT	CASSLTISGNTIYF	few	TRBV7-2	TRBJ1-3	-
TGCAGTGCTAGAGACGGACAGGGTGCCGCTGATACGCAGTATTTT	CSARDGQGAADTQYF	-	TRBV20-1	TRBJ2-3	TRBD1
TGTGCCAGCAGCTTAGTTGCGGGGGGTAACACTGAAGCTTTCTTT	CASSLVAGGNTEAFF	once	TRBV7-9	TRBJ1-1	-
TGTGCCAGCAGCTTAAGCGGGTCGCAGGGGACCCAGTACTTC	CASSLSGSQGTQYF	-	TRBV7-3	TRBJ2-5	-
TGCGCCAGCAAGGCGGACAGCCAAAACTATGGCTACACCTTC	CASKADSQNYGYTF	-	TRBV5-1	TRBJ1-2	-
TGTGCCAGCAGCCTGAATGGGGGGGGGGAGACCCAGTACTTC	CASSLNGGGETQYF	-	TRBV6-1	TRBJ2-5	TRBD2
TGCGGACATAGCGGGAGGTACACCGGGGAGCTGTTTTTT	CGHSGRYTGELFF	few	TRBV20-1	TRBJ2-2	TRBD2
TGTGCCAGCAGTTTAGTGGCAGACTTCTACGAGCAGTACTTC	CASSLVADFYEQYF	-	TRBV12-3/TRBV12-4	TRBJ2-7	-
TGTGCCAGCAGTTTAGGGGGACAGGGTCGGGGCTACACCTTC	CASSLGGQGRGYTF	-	TRBV28	TRBJ1-2	TRBD1
TGCAGTGCTCGCAGGGGGCCCACTGAAGCTTTCTTT	CSARRGPTEAFF	-	TRBV20-1	TRBJ1-1	TRBD1
TGTGCCGGGCGGTCAGGGCAATTATCACCCCTCCACTTT	CAGRSGQLSPLHF	-	TRBV30	TRBJ1-6	-
TGTGCCAGTAGTACGCGGACGGCCTGGGAGCTGTTTTTT	CASSTRTAWELFF	few	TRBV19	TRBJ2-2	-
TGTGCCAGCACAGACCTTAGTCGTCATAACAATGAGCAGTTCTTC	CASTDLSRHNNEQFF	-	TRBV6-2/TRBV6-3	TRBJ2-1	-
TGCGCCAGCAGTGACTCCGGGACACCCAGCTATGGCTACACCTTC	CASSDSGTPSYGYTF	-	TRBV10-1	TRBJ1-2	-
TGCAGTGCTTCACCGGACAGCCCTGATCAGCCCCAGCATTTT	CSASPDSPDQPQHF	-	TRBV20-1	TRBJ1-5	-
TGCAGTCCCTACTCTGGGGTTAAAATTGGCACTGAAGCTTTCTTT	CSPYSGVKIGTEAFF	-	TRBV20-1	TRBJ1-1	-
TGTGCCAGCAGTTATGTTTGGGGGGACAGCCCTTCACCCCTCCACTTT	CASSYVWGDSPSPLHF	-	TRBV27	TRBJ1-6	TRBD1
TGCGCCAGCAGCGGGGCCGGACTAGCGGGGGGGAATGAGCAGTTCTTC	CASSGAGLAGGNEQFF	-	TRBV10-2	TRBJ2-1	TRBD2
TGCAGTGTCCATGGGACTAGCGGGAGGGCCTTACCCAATGAGCAGTTCTTC	CSVHGTSGRALPNEQFF	-	TRBV20-1	TRBJ2-1	TRBD2
TGCAGCGGGGCCCAGGGGGCCAAAAACATTCAGTACTTC	CSGAQGAKNIQYF	once	TRBV29-1	TRBJ2-4	-
TGTGCCAGCAGCCTAGAGGGACAGGGAGCCAACTATGGCTACACCTTC	CASSLEGQGANYGYTF	-	TRBV7-9	TRBJ1-2	TRBD1
TGTGCCACCAGTGGCGATCCCGGGACAGGGAACACCGGGGAGCTGTTTTTT	CATSGDPGTGNTGELFF	-	TRBV24-1	TRBJ2-2	TRBD1
TGCGCCAGCAGCCCTCAAGGACACCCCAACACTGAAGCTTTCTTT	CASSPQGHPNTEAFF	-	TRBV10-1	TRBJ1-1	-
TGTGCTAGCAGCTTAGGTACAGGGACAGAGACCCAGTACTTC	CASSLGTGTETQYF	medium-sized	TRBV7-7	TRBJ2-5	-
TGTGCCAGCAGTACCGGGACAGGGAAAAAACTGTTTTTT	CASSTGTGKKLFF	-	TRBV28	TRBJ1-4	TRBD1
TGTGCCACCAGGGCCTCAGACGGTACCTACAATGAGCAGTTCTTC	CATRASDGTYNEQFF	-	TRBV24-1	TRBJ2-1	-
TGTGCCAGCAGTTTATGGGGCGACCTGAAGGATGGCTACACCTTC	CASSLWGDLKDGYTF	-	TRBV27	TRBJ1-2	-